This T cell receptor beta chain appears in the sequencing data of a study of CD8+ T cells in alopecia areata. cDNA prepared by RNA extraction and subsequent reverse transcription served as the template for sequencing. Method: immunoSEQ multiplex PCR; TCRdb's copy keeps in-frame clones and lacks some. The repertoire holds around 190,000 clones, more than 50% seen once, with around 5% in the top ten. This clone was counted between two and nine times. Its specificity is unknown. Points from the study as a whole: Besides other cells, scalp samples also yield sequences of resident alphabeta T cells from normal skin.

Germline loops: CDR1 SGHRS, CDR2 YFSETQ. This CDR3 contains 13 residues. V gave up 4 bases and J gave up 9 bases; unmatched junction bases: 9. The source material was CD8+ T cells sorted from blood. This chain joins TRBV5-1 and TRBJ2-7; 8 nucleotides align to TRBD1. The TCR originated in a human donor in good health. The CDR3 DNA reads TGCGCCAGCAGCACAGGCGGGACAGGACCGCAGTACTTC. It encodes CASSTGGTGPQYF.